A single sample is the source of the 22 T cell receptor beta chains below, sequenced in a study of T cell responses to AZD1222 COVID-19 vaccine. Profiling relied on immunoSEQ multiplex PCR, and the TCRdb table lists in-frame clones only, not all of them. The profile shows about 76,000 clones, around three quarters of them singletons. The sample was peripheral blood, taken 28 days after the second dose of the MenACWY control vaccine. These receptors were obtained from an adult who received the MenACWY meningococcal vaccine as a control.

The V call is TRBV5-1, the J call TRBJ2-1, with D hard to call. Trimming shortened V by 5 bases and J by 0 bases, and 12 bases separated the two germline ends. This CDR3 has 15 amino acids. CDR1 and CDR2 (germline): SGHRS, YFSETQ. DNA of the CDR3: TGCGCCAGCAGAAGAGAGACGAGCTCCTACAATGAGCAGTTCTTC. It codes for CASRRETSSYNEQFF. Filled out from reference TRBV5-1 and TRBJ2-1, the complete variable domain reads KAGVTQTPRYLIKTRGQQVTLSCSPISGHRSVSWYQQTPGQGLQFLFEYFSETQRNKGNFPGRFSGRQFSNSRSEMNVSTLELGDSALYLCASRRETSSYNEQFFGPGTRLTVL.

The chain recombines TRBV4-2 with TRBJ1-3; unclear D gene. This CDR3 is built from 18 residues. CDR1 and CDR2 from the germline V gene are LGHNA and YNFKEQ. V dropped 1 base and J dropped 4 bases, with 20 bases sitting between them. The CDR3 nucleotides are TGTGCCAGCAGCCAAGTTTTGCGCCGGCGGGGTACGGGAAACACCATATATTTT. Its protein is CASSQVLRRRGTGNTIYF.

V and J are TRBV4-2 and TRBJ2-3; D remains unclear. This CDR3 is 14 amino acids long. In germline, CDR1 is LGHNA, CDR2 YNFKEQ. V was trimmed by 2 bases and J by 4 bases, leaving 10 bases between them. CDR3 bases: TGTGCCAGCAGCCAATTACGAAGGCCAGATACGCAGTATTTT. Its translation is CASSQLRRPDTQYF.

The V call is TRBV30, the J call TRBJ2-2; D is possibly TRBD1 (6 bases). The length of the CDR3 is 15 residues. The germline V and J ends were trimmed by 1 base and 0 bases, with 9 bases remaining between them. Germline CDR1 is GTSNPN and CDR2 is SVGIG (reference sequence). CDR3 sequence reads: CAWSGDRTNTGELFF. In DNA form, the CDR3 reads TGTGCCTGGAGTGGCGACAGGACGAACACCGGGGAGCTGTTTTTT.

V gene TRBV6-5 combines with J gene TRBJ1-2; tentative D call: TRBD1 (6 bases). CDR3 size: 12 residues. The ends were cut back, 10 bases at V and 1 base at J, with 10 bases in the middle. CDR1 and CDR2 from the germline V gene are MNHEY and SVGAGI. The CDR3: CATGGGNYGYTF. CDR3 bases: TGTGCCACCGGAGGGGGTAACTATGGCTACACCTTC.

This clone was found a few times. The V call is TRBV7-8, the J call TRBJ1-1; maybe TRBD1 (5 bases). Germline values: CDR1 SGHVS, CDR2 FQNEAQ. Trimming left V 5 bases short and J 2 bases short, with 9 bases between. The CDR3 has 13 residues. CDR3 in DNA: TGTGCCAGCAGCCCGGACACAAACACTGAAGCTTTCTTT. It specifies CASSPDTNTEAFF. Looking up the rest from reference TRBV7-8 and TRBJ1-1 gives the full variable domain: GAGVSQSPRYKVAKRGQDVALRCDPISGHVSLFWYQQALGQGPEFLTYFQNEAQLDKSGLPSDRFFAERPEGSVSTLKIQRTQQEDSAVYLCASSPDTNTEAFFGQGTRLTVV.

The chain employs TRBV24-1 and TRBJ1-1, with TRBD1 as a possible D gene (5 bases). V was cut by 7 bases and J by 0 bases, with 14 bases left in between. The germline CDR1 and CDR2 sequences are KGHDR and SFDVKD. This CDR3 spans 15 amino acids. The CDR3 DNA sequence: TGTGCCACCAGAGCAATGGGACGTTTGAACACTGAAGCTTTCTTT. The encoded protein is CATRAMGRLNTEAFF.

This rearrangement joins TRBV11-2 to TRBJ2-1; D remains unclear. Germline loops: CDR1 SGHAT, CDR2 FQNNGV. CDR3 length: 15 amino acids. V was cut by 3 bases and J by 6 bases, with 15 bases left in between. The CDR3 is CASSFLGPTANEQFF. The CDR3 coding sequence is TGTGCCAGCAGCTTTCTTGGCCCAACCGCCAATGAGCAGTTCTTC.

The chain is built from TRBV14 and TRBJ1-1; possibly TRBD1 for D (6 bases). V was clipped by 0 bases and J by 6 bases, with 20 bases between them. In germline, CDR1 is SGHDN, CDR2 FVKESK. The CDR3 has 17 amino acids. The CDR3 here is CASSQEDLGGRGSEAFF. CDR3 coding DNA: TGTGCCAGCAGCCAAGAAGACCTGGGGGGCAGAGGGTCTGAAGCTTTCTTT.

This clone occurred a few times. The chain links TRBV30 to TRBJ2-2; 9 positions match TRBD2. Per the germline V gene, CDR1 is GTSNPN and CDR2 is SVGIG (reference sequence). Losses at the gene ends were 1 base for V and 6 bases for J; bases not matched to a gene: 3. There are 14 residues in the CDR3. CDR3 in amino acids: CAWSALAGPGELFF. DNA of the CDR3: TGTGCCTGGAGTGCGCTAGCGGGACCCGGGGAGCTGTTTTTT.

The V and J genes are TRBV29-1 and TRBJ1-4; D is unresolved. This CDR3 has 11 amino acids. V was pared by 2 bases and J by 4 bases, with 2 bases between. CDR1 and CDR2 (germline): SQVTM, ANQGSEA. The chain's CDR3 is CSVESNEKLFF. In DNA, the CDR3 is TGCAGCGTTGAAAGTAATGAAAAACTGTTTTTT.

V is TRBV19 and J is TRBJ1-5, with TRBD1 matching over 10 bases. J gave up 10 bases and V 7 bases, and 10 bases lay outside the gene matches. Germline V CDR1 and CDR2: LNHDA, SQIVND (reference sequence). The CDR3 contains 14 residues. The CDR3 here is CASTWGDRGRPQHF. Written as DNA, the CDR3 is TGTGCCAGTACATGGGGGGACAGGGGTCGTCCCCAGCATTTT.

The chain combines TRBV27 with TRBJ2-7, with a possible D match to TRBD1 (6 bases). Trimming stripped 3 bases from V and 5 bases from J, with 11 bases between. Germline V lookup: CDR1 MNHEY, CDR2 SMNVEV (reference sequence). The CDR3 runs 13 residues. The CDR3 is CASSFLRTDEQYF. The CDR3 nucleotides read TGTGCCAGCAGTTTCCTCAGGACAGACGAGCAGTACTTC.

The count of this clone is one. The chain is built from TRBV2 and TRBJ1-1; unclear D gene. This CDR3 is built from 12 residues. V was trimmed by 4 bases and J by 7 bases, leaving 10 bases between them. From germline, CDR1 is SNHLY and CDR2 FYNNEI. The CDR3 spells CASSVGQLEAFF. In nucleotides, the CDR3 is TGTGCCAGCAGTGTCGGGCAGCTTGAAGCTTTCTTT.

The V call is TRBV5-5, the J call TRBJ1-1, with D possibly being TRBD1 (6 bases). Germline V gives CDR1 SGHKS, CDR2 YYEKEE (reference sequence). The CDR3 is 14 residues long. Trimming shortened V by 1 base and J by 4 bases, and 11 bases separated the two germline ends. The CDR3 loop reads CASSLHGTPTEAFF. CDR3 nucleotide sequence: TGTGCCAGCAGCTTGCATGGGACACCCACTGAAGCTTTCTTT.

The rearrangement uses TRBV11-2 and TRBJ1-6; D is uncertain. V lost 3 bases, J lost 9 bases, and 9 bases lay in between. This CDR3 has 13 residues. In germline, CDR1 is SGHAT, CDR2 FQNNGV. The CDR3 region is CASSFTSPSPLHF. For the CDR3, the DNA is TGTGCCAGCAGCTTTACATCCCCTTCACCCCTCCACTTT.

V and J are TRBV14 and TRBJ1-1; D might be TRBD1 (5 bases). V lost 6 bases, J lost 4 bases, and 12 bases lay in between. In germline, CDR1 is SGHDN, CDR2 FVKESK. The CDR3 contains 13 residues. Here the CDR3 reads CASSNRGGTEAFF. In DNA, the CDR3 is TGTGCCAGCAGTAACCGCGGGGGCACTGAAGCTTTCTTT. Full variable domain (remainder filled in from reference TRBV14 and TRBJ1-1): EAGVTQFPSHSVIEKGQTVTLRCDPISGHDNLYWYRRVMGKEIKFLLHFVKESKQDESGMPNNRFLAERTGGTYSTLKVQPAELEDSGVYFCASSNRGGTEAFFGQGTRLTVV.

The CDR3 sequence: CASSQGDGTQYF. The CDR3 nucleotides read TGTGCCAGCAGCCAAGGTGACGGTACGCAGTATTTT. This rearrangement joins TRBV4-2 to TRBJ2-3, with unresolved D. The V gene lost 1 base and the J gene lost 8 bases, with 7 bases spanning the gap. This CDR3 has 12 amino acids. Germline CDR1 reads LGHNA; CDR2 reads YNFKEQ.

There are many counts of this clone. This chain uses TRBV2 with TRBJ2-7; D call uncertain. Germline lookup yields CDR1 SNHLY and CDR2 FYNNEI. The CDR3 is made up of 13 amino acids. The V end was cut by 4 bases, the J end by 0 bases, with 7 bases between. CDR3 protein: CASSGGYSYEQYF. CDR3 coding DNA: TGTGCCAGCAGTGGAGGCTACTCCTACGAGCAGTACTTC.

The genes are TRBV18 and TRBJ2-3, with 11 positions matching TRBD1. Germline CDR1 KGHSH, CDR2 LQKENI. CDR3 length: 15 residues. V lost 6 bases to trimming and J lost 3 bases; unmatched junction nucleotides: 5. CDR3 loop: CASSYGQGATDTQYF. In DNA form, the CDR3 reads TGTGCCAGCTCTTATGGACAGGGGGCTACAGATACGCAGTATTTT.

V usage is TRBV4-1 and J usage is TRBJ1-4; D is unclear. The CDR3 is 13 residues long. The germline gives CDR1 MGHRA, CDR2 YSYEKL. Trimming stripped 6 bases from V and 7 bases from J, with 12 bases between. In DNA form, the CDR3 reads TGCGCCAGCAGATTGAGAGAGACTGAAAAACTGTTTTTT. Translation gives CASRLRETEKLFF.

The DNA for the CDR3 is TGCGCCAGCAGCCAAGAAGTCCCAGCGGGCGGCACCGGGGAGCTGTTTTTT. This sequence encodes CASSQEVPAGGTGELFF. The gene calls are TRBV4-1 and TRBJ2-2; perhaps TRBD2 as D (6 bases). There are 17 residues in the CDR3. Between the trimmed V and J ends, which lost 0 bases and 4 bases, there was a span of 15 bases. Germline CDR1 reads MGHRA; CDR2 reads YSYEKL.